This T cell receptor beta chain was found in a study of T cell changes during pregnancy in multiple sclerosis. Produced via immunoSEQ multiplex PCR; TCRdb's table is partial and in-frame only. This sample carries 90,000 to 150,000 clones, approximately 93% of them seen once, and the ten largest clones take roughly 6%. The CDR3 has 11 residues. Trimming removed 8 bases from V and 1 base from J, with 5 bases in between. Germline CDR1 is MDHEN and CDR2 is SYDVKM. This TCR came from a female donor with multiple sclerosis, enrolled in a pregnancy study. The genes are TRBV28 and TRBJ1-2, with D hard to call. The sequences come from peripheral blood, collected before pregnancy. CDR3 residues: CASYRNYGYTF. In DNA form, the CDR3 reads TGTGCCAGCTATCGTAACTATGGCTACACCTTC.